This TCR beta chain was captured by sequencing in a study of blood T cells in healthy people across ages. The CDR3 sequence is 15 residues long. CDR1 is SGHNT, CDR2 YYREEE, per germline (reference sequence). Healthy Caucasian individuals from Russia aged roughly 6 to 95 served as donors. Every sample yielded at least 7 million isolated PBMCs. Total RNA extracted from each sample amounted to at least 6 micrograms. With respect to this clonotype: Its antigen remains unidentified. At one boundary the junction diverges from the germline segment, which might be a read error.

Regarding the study as a whole: PBMCs that were unsorted prevented a conclusive naive versus antigen-experienced comparison.

The use of a sample-barcoded 5' primer and a J-beta primer mix characterized a second PCR of about 6 to 12 cycles. TCRdb re-derived calls from the 5' RACE reads in MiXCR, one entry per CDR3 protein. The sample yields about 1.4 million distinct CDR3 sequences, around 59% seen once. Material for sequencing was blood. The sequence derives from a man between 18 and 29 years old in good health. The rearrangement links TRBV5-4 to TRBJ2-1; 8 bases align to TRBD2. The CDR3 region has the DNA TGCGCCAGCAGCAAACTAGCGGCCCCGCTCGGTGAGCAGTTCTTC. Residues: CASSKLAAPLGEQFF.